This T cell receptor beta chain was obtained from a study of human T cells and chemical hapten exposure (dated by TCRdb to the early 2020s). Study-wide context: For sensitization, 2% DPC in acetone was applied to a 2 cm by 2 cm area of upper inner arm skin. Throughout the roughly 26-week study period, patients were also given weekly therapeutic DPC doses on the scalp. Patch testing was done on the upper back using Finn chambers containing 0.01% DPC, and results were scored after 6 days according to International Contact Dermatitis Research Group standards. The mostly female patient cohort included alopecia areata with under or over 50% scalp involvement, alopecia totalis and alopecia universalis. Libraries were pooled for sequencing, and variation in per-sample TCR yields was attributed mainly to small differences in library volumes within the pool. In alopecia patients, the study followed how the peripheral blood TCR repertoire changed in vivo over primary and secondary sensitization to diphenylcyclopropenone (DPC), a hapten. Blood was sampled from patients pre-sensitization (week 0) and at 2, 6 and about 24 weeks after DPC sensitization. Approximately 28 alopecia patients provided blood for TCR sequencing at one to four time points (pre-sensitization, 2, 6 and 24 weeks).

The intended sense of this specimen's time point label: patch test 1, 2 weeks after DPC sensitization. The treatment or condition label, as the study defines it: therapeutic diphenylcyclopropenone sensitization with weekly scalp DPC. At each patch-test visit, blood was drawn before the patch test was applied. To be eligible, patients had to be aged 18 to 70, diagnosed with alopecia and judged suitable for DPC therapy, while pregnant patients were excluded. Unfractionated whole blood was collected in Tempus Blood RNA tubes, and total RNA was extracted from that blood. Points the paper makes about the study in general: Patch test score was positively correlated with the number of PT1 expanded TCRs, with significance at thresholds 8, 16 and 32 but not at 4. All patients had alopecia, a presumed autoimmune disease, so their immune response might differ from that of healthy individuals. Expanded TCRs formed significantly more large CDR3 similarity clusters than pre-sensitization or healthy control sets, consistent with antigen-driven responses. Repeated subsampling changed both the strength of the expansion versus patch-test correlation and the threshold at which that correlation became significant. DPC sensitization did not change how many TCRs were above 1 in 1000 frequency, and no evidence was found of alterations in global repertoire structure.

The library was produced with RACE. Data came from a NextSeq 500. During library preparation, unique molecular identifiers were attached to individual cDNA molecules so that TCRs could be counted quantitatively and reproducibly. From each blood RNA sample, both TCR alpha and TCR beta chains were sequenced. The authors processed their data as follows. The median number of TCRs per sample was roughly 100,000, ranging from 23,224 to 690,600. The Decombinator software suite was used to annotate V, J and CDR3 in the TCR reads. For the PS versus PT1 abundance plots, all samples were subsampled to the same number of TCRs (28,000). TCRs were defined as expanded if absent before sensitization and observed at least eight times at the 2-week time point. TCRdb's own reprocessing of the public reads used fastp at Q25 and MiXCR and kept productive beta chains. A single entry per CDR3 protein holds the most common genes and DNA from its merged rows. TCRdb, not the authors, supplied the V and J calls. This sample gives under 150,000 distinct CDR3 sequences in total; 9% to 13% of them show up just once. The ten largest clones capture around 1.4% of the sample.

This clonotype has a handful of counts. Its antigen specificity is not known. No clone much larger than this one lies a single base away; base qualities are absent. Trimming costs V 2 bases and J 5 bases, and their ends lie 13 bases apart. The CDR3 contains 15 residues, cysteine and phenylalanine counted. Only the CDR3 part of the read is kept: 45 bases, read in frame from the first base. CDR1 ENHRY and CDR2 SYGVKD were looked up in the germline V gene. The chain is made from TRBV10-3 and TRBJ1-5; no D gene can be assigned with confidence. This TCR was sampled from a woman in her fifties or sixties with alopecia areata. Some clones in this sample may be carry-over from other donors' samples. Sequencing used whole blood, obtained in connection with sensitization to the hapten diphenylcyclopropenone (DPC). The DNA sequence follows: TGTGCCATCAGTGAGGTCTTAGGGATGGATCAGCCCCAGCATTTT. Translated, this is CAISEVLGMDQPQHF.